This T cell receptor (beta chain) was captured in a study of vaccination and CD4 T cells after COVID-19. Study outcomes and limitations: Clonotypes reactive to SARS-CoV-2 had a median that went up from roughly 21 to 40, but not significantly.

In regard to this clonotype: Its antigen is currently unknown.

Sequencing of DNA taken from cultured CD4+ T cells relied on the Oncomine TCR Beta short-read assay. TCRdb re-called the PCR reads with MiXCR, one entry per CDR3 protein. Of about 12,000 distinct CDR3 sequences in the sample, 50% to 75% are singletons; the top ten hold around 8%. Treatment defined: approximately nine-day PBMC culture with coronavirus spike peptide pools or control peptides (ViraFEST assay). The CDR3 runs 15 residues. Trimming shortened V by 6 bases and J by 4 bases, and 16 bases separated the two germline ends. CDR1 is SEHNR and CDR2 is FQNEAQ in the germline V gene (reference sequence).

Sequenced input: CD4+ T cells from blood, cultured in vitro. The receptor was derived from a human donor who had recovered from COVID-19. This sequence joins TRBV7-9 and TRBJ2-1; D possibly uses TRBD1 or TRBD2 (6 bases each). Here the CDR3 reads CASRSGGGAYNEQFF. CDR3 in DNA: TGTGCCAGCAGGAGTGGGGGCGGGGCATACAATGAGCAGTTCTTC. Based on the CDR3 plus reference TRBV7-9 and TRBJ2-1, the full variable domain is DTGVSQNPRHKITKRGQNVTFRCDPISEHNRLYWYRQTLGQGPEFLTYFQNEAQLEKSRLLSDRFSAERPKGSFSTLEIQRTEQGDSAMYLCASRSGGGAYNEQFFGPGTRLTVL.